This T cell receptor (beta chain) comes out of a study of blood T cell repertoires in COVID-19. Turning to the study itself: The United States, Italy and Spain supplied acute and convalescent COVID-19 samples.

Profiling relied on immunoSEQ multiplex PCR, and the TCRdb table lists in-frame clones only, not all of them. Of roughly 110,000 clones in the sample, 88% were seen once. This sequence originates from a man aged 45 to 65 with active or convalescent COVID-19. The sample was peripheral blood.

The CDR3 nucleotides read TGCAGCGTCGGACTAGCGGGAGGGGGCCAAGAGACCCAGTACTTC. Protein product: CSVGLAGGGQETQYF. The rearrangement joins TRBV29-1 to TRBJ2-5; 15 nucleotides align to TRBD2. V shed 6 bases and J 1 base; nucleotides not matched to a gene: 3. CDR3 length: 15 residues. Germline CDR1 SQVTM, CDR2 ANQGSEA.